Following are 16 T cell receptor beta chains from one sample sequenced in a study of identical twins (dated by TCRdb to about 2016). Library construction relied on 5' RACE. Sequencing instrument: Illumina HiSeq 2000. The raw public reads went through TCRdb reprocessing: fastp at Q25, MiXCR clone calling, in-frame beta chains kept. Each CDR3 protein appears once, grouped with its most common genes and DNA. For this sample there are hundreds of thousands of distinct CDR3 sequences; approximately 13% appear just once. In total, the top ten clones hold approximately 7.6% of the sample. A further study also used this sample, focusing on yellow fever vaccine responses in identical twins.

Sequenced input: CD8+ T cells sorted from blood. The receptors shown here come from a woman aged 18-29 years in good health.

This clonotype was seen more than once but under ten times. In nucleotides, the CDR3 is TGTGCCAGCAGTAATGACAGGAGCTCTGGAAACACCATATATTTT. It encodes CASSNDRSSGNTIYF. The chain has TRBV5-6 and TRBJ1-3; D may be TRBD1 (6 bases). The ends were cut back, 5 bases at V and 0 bases at J, with 12 bases in the middle. Germline assignment: CDR1 SGHDT and CDR2 YYEEEE. The CDR3 extends over 15 amino acids.

This clonotype has a handful of counts. The chain has TRBV28 and TRBJ2-7; 7 bases align to TRBD1. This CDR3 spans 13 amino acids. From germline, CDR1 is MDHEN and CDR2 SYDVKM. Trimming at V came to 4 bases and at J to 3 bases, leaving 3 bases not matched to a gene. CDR3 sequence reads: CASSSGQLYEQYV. CDR3 nucleotide sequence: TGTGCCAGCAGTTCGGGACAGCTCTACGAGCAGTACGTC.

The chain couples TRBV7-9 to TRBJ2-7, with D perhaps TRBD2 (5 bases). The CDR3 is 14 amino acids. CDR1 is SEHNR and CDR2 is FQNEAQ in the germline V gene (reference sequence). With 1 base removed from V and 3 bases from J, the gap between germline ends came to 10 bases. The CDR3 sequence is CASSLGETFYEQYF. CDR3 in DNA: TGTGCCAGCAGCTTAGGGGAGACATTCTACGAGCAGTACTTC.

Many counts were recorded for this clonotype. The rearrangement uses TRBV5-6 and TRBJ2-5; 13 bases agree with TRBD2. CDR1 and CDR2 from the germline V gene are SGHDT and YYEEEE. The CDR3 is 18 residues long. Trimming removed 0 bases from V and 3 bases from J; junction bases left unmatched: 8. The CDR3 loop reads CASSLGTIGLAGEETQYF. In nucleotides, the CDR3 is TGTGCCAGCAGCTTGGGGACAATCGGACTAGCGGGAGAAGAGACCCAGTACTTC.

A few counts support this clonotype. This chain links TRBV11-2 with TRBJ2-3; D may be TRBD2 (6 bases). The V gene's germline CDR1 is SGHAT and CDR2 FQNNGV. The CDR3 consists of 15 residues. Trimming shortened V by 5 bases and J by 5 bases, and 17 bases separated the two germline ends. The CDR3 loop reads CASSPAPSVEDTQYF. The DNA of the CDR3 is TGTGCCAGCAGCCCCGCCCCTAGCGTGGAAGATACGCAGTATTTT.

The chain joins TRBV6-2 or TRBV6-3 to TRBJ2-5, with 8 bases lining up with TRBD1. CDR3 size: 15 residues. The V gene's germline CDR1 is MNHEY and CDR2 SVGEGT. Trimming at V came to 6 bases and at J to 2 bases, leaving 8 bases not matched to a gene. As DNA, the CDR3 is TGTGCCAGCAGCGGGAACAGGGGGAGGCAAGAGACCCAGTACTTC. Its protein is CASSGNRGRQETQYF.

This clonotype was counted at least ten times. J is TRBJ2-1 and V is TRBV11-1; TRBD2 agrees at 11 bases. With V trimmed by 3 bases and J by 1 base, 11 bases remained unmatched. This CDR3 spans 19 amino acids. CDR1 and CDR2 from the germline V gene are SGHAT and FQDESV (reference sequence). The CDR3 nucleotides are TGTGCCAGCAGCTTTAATCCGGGACTAGCGGACCTATCCTACAATGAGCAGTTCTTC. Protein product: CASSFNPGLADLSYNEQFF.

The gene calls are TRBV7-6 and TRBJ1-1; D is perhaps TRBD1 (6 bases). The V end lost 5 bases, the J end lost 3 bases, and 16 bases lay between the germline ends. CDR3 length: 15 residues. The germline CDR1 and CDR2 sequences are SGHVS and FNYEAQ. The CDR3 coding sequence is TGTGCCAGCAGCACGCGACAGGACGTGGACACTGAAGCTTTCTTT. It codes for CASSTRQDVDTEAFF.

The table lists this clonotype with a few counts. The rearrangement links TRBV6-7 to TRBJ2-7, with 9 bases aligning to TRBD2. TRBV6-7 is an open reading frame whose function is uncertain. J lost 3 bases, V lost 10 bases, and 34 bases had no gene match. The CDR3 totals 22 residues. As DNA, the CDR3 is TGTGCCACCGTCATAGGGCGGGGGGGAAATCATGGGGGTGGAGACCCCCTCTACGAGCAGTACGTC. Its translation is CATVIGRGGNHGGGDPLYEQYV.

This chain joins TRBV20-1 and TRBJ1-4; perhaps TRBD1 as D (5 bases). The CDR3 totals 20 residues. Germline V lookup: CDR1 DFQATT, CDR2 SNEGSKA (reference sequence). V lost 3 bases and J 4 bases, leaving 30 bases between the germline ends. CDR3 DNA: TGCAGTGCTAGTCCCGAGGGACCGAATGTCGTCCGACCAATTAATGAAAAACTGTTTTTT. Protein: CSASPEGPNVVRPINEKLFF.

This clonotype was seen many times. The rearrangement links TRBV4-1 to TRBJ2-7; D assignment may be TRBD1 or TRBD2 (5 bases each). This CDR3 has 14 residues. V lost 1 base and J 3 bases, leaving 10 bases between the germline ends. Germline values: CDR1 MGHRA, CDR2 YSYEKL. The CDR3 sequence is CASSQGGTIYEQYF. The DNA of the CDR3 is TGCGCCAGCAGCCAAGGAGGGACGATCTACGAGCAGTACTTC.

The rearrangement joins TRBV27 to TRBJ1-5, with a tentative D call TRBD1 (6 bases). The germline V gene encodes CDR1 MNHEY and CDR2 SMNVEV (reference sequence). Trimming took off 4 bases at V and 12 bases at J, with 16 bases between the two ends. CDR3 length: 13 residues. In DNA form, the CDR3 reads TGTGCCAGCAGTTCACTCGGGGGGCGGGGCCAGCATTTT. Encoded protein: CASSSLGGRGQHF.

V usage is TRBV6-2 or TRBV6-3 and J usage is TRBJ1-1; tentatively, D is TRBD1 (5 bases). Looked up from germline, CDR1 is MNHEY and CDR2 is SVGEGT. V dropped 0 bases and J dropped 5 bases, with 13 bases sitting between them. This CDR3 is built from 15 residues. The CDR3 bases are TGTGCCAGCAGTTACTCGTGGACAAAAGATACTGAAGCTTTCTTT. This codes for CASSYSWTKDTEAFF.

The rearrangement uses TRBV2 and TRBJ2-1; TRBD2 is a possible D gene (6 bases). CDR1 is SNHLY and CDR2 is FYNNEI in the germline V gene. With 3 bases removed from V and 1 base from J, the gap between germline ends came to 10 bases. The CDR3 sequence is 15 residues long. CDR3 in amino acids: CASSDGLNSYNEQFF. The CDR3 region has the DNA TGTGCCAGCAGTGACGGACTAAATTCCTACAATGAGCAGTTCTTC. The full variable domain, its missing parts supplied by reference TRBV2 and TRBJ2-1, is EPEVTQTPSHQVTQMGQEVILRCVPISNHLYFYWYRQILGQKVEFLVSFYNNEISEKSEIFDDQFSVERPDGSNFTLKIRSTKLEDSAMYFCASSDGLNSYNEQFFGPGTRLTVL.

Ten or more counts support this clonotype. The genes are TRBV4-1 and TRBJ2-5; D ambiguous. The CDR3 contains 11 residues. Germline V gene data show CDR1 as MGHRA and CDR2 as YSYEKL. Trimming pared 1 base from V and 7 bases from J, leaving 4 bases between. The CDR3: CASSQGGTQYF. The CDR3 nucleotides read TGCGCCAGCAGCCAAGGTGGGACCCAGTACTTC.

This clonotype was found a few times. The chain employs TRBV27 and TRBJ2-5; D gene uncertain. This CDR3 spans 18 amino acids. Germline CDR1 is MNHEY and CDR2 is SMNVEV (reference sequence). With 6 bases removed from V and 2 bases from J, the gap between germline ends came to 25 bases. The CDR3 protein is CASSPWPGWASGQETQYF. Written as DNA, the CDR3 is TGTGCCAGCAGCCCATGGCCCGGGTGGGCGAGTGGGCAAGAGACCCAGTACTTC.